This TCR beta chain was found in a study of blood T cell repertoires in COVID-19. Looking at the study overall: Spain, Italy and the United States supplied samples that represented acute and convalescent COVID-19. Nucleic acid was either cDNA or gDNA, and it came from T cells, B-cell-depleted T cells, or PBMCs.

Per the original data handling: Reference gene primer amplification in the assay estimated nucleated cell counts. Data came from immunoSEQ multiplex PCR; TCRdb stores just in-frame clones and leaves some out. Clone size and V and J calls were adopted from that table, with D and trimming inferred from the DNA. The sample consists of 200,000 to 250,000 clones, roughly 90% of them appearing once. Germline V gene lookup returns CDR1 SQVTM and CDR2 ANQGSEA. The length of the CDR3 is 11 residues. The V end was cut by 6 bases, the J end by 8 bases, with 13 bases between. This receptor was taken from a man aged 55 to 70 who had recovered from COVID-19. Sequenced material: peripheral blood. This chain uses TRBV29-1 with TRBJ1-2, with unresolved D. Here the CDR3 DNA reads TGCAGCGTCCCGTTTAGTTACGGCTACACCTTC. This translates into CSVPFSYGYTF.